A single sample is the source of the 29 T cell receptor beta chains below, sequenced in a study of blood T cell repertoires in COVID-19. Repertoires were generated with immunoSEQ multiplex PCR, while TCRdb's copy carries only in-frame clones and drops some. The profile covers some 55,000 clones, with roughly nine tenths appearing a single time and just under 8.5% taken by the ten largest. Sequencing was done on a sample of peripheral blood. The receptor set was obtained from a woman in her thirties or forties with active COVID-19.

V and J are TRBV3-1 (or the pseudogene TRBV3-2) and TRBJ2-1, with 9 bases identical to TRBD1. V was clipped by 4 bases and J by 5 bases; unmatched bases: 6. The CDR3 is 15 amino acids. CDR1 is LGHDT and CDR2 is YNNKEL in the germline V gene (reference sequence). CDR3 DNA: TGTGCCAGCAGCCGGACAGGGGCCACAAACAATGAGCAGTTCTTC. Amino acids: CASSRTGATNNEQFF.

This clone has only a few counts. The chain is built from TRBV6-1 and TRBJ1-2; TRBD1 agrees at 7 bases. The germline gives CDR1 MNHNS, CDR2 SASEGT. V trimming: 3 bases; J trimming: 8 bases; junction bases outside the gene matches: 3. The CDR3 contains 12 residues. The CDR3: CASSDRTGGYTF. DNA for the CDR3: TGTGCCAGCAGTGATCGGACAGGCGGCTACACCTTC.

J is TRBJ1-4 and V is TRBV7-2; TRBD1 matches 7 bases. The CDR3 length is 15 residues. Germline CDR1 and CDR2: SGHTA and FQGNSA. The V segment lost 5 bases and the J segment 3 bases; nucleotides outside the gene matches: 6. The CDR3 spells CASSLGRGSNEKLFF. The DNA for the CDR3 is TGTGCCAGCAGCCTAGGCAGGGGGTCTAATGAAAAACTGTTTTTT. Full variable domain (outside the CDR3, taken from reference TRBV7-2 and TRBJ1-4): GAGVSQSPSNKVTEKGKDVELRCDPISGHTALYWYRQSLGQGLEFLIYFQGNSAPDKSGLPSDRFSAERTGGSVSTLTIQRTQQEDSAVYLCASSLGRGSNEKLFFGSGTQLSVL.

The chain is built from TRBV27 and TRBJ1-5, with D perhaps matching TRBD1 (5 bases). Trimming removed 3 bases from V and 2 bases from J, with 8 bases in between. The CDR3 runs 14 residues. CDR1 is MNHEY, CDR2 SMNVEV, per germline (reference sequence). The CDR3 is CASSFGRGNQPQHF. CDR3 bases: TGTGCCAGCAGTTTTGGCAGGGGCAATCAGCCCCAGCATTTT.

The chain links TRBV2 to TRBJ2-5; 9 positions match TRBD2. V trimming: 2 bases; J trimming: 5 bases; junction bases outside the gene matches: 6. There are 15 residues in the CDR3. The germline V gene encodes CDR1 SNHLY and CDR2 FYNNEI. In nucleotides, the CDR3 is TGTGCCAGCAGTGAATTAGCGGGGGTCAGGGAGACCCAGTACTTC. Protein sequence: CASSELAGVRETQYF.

The chain uses TRBV6-5 and TRBJ2-1; a weak D match, TRBD2 (5 bases). The germline CDR1 and CDR2 sequences are MNHEY and SVGAGI. V dropped 0 bases and J dropped 1 base, with 10 bases sitting between them. The CDR3 totals 16 residues. The CDR3 spells CASSYSAEGSYNEQFF. The CDR3 coding sequence is TGTGCCAGCAGTTACTCGGCCGAGGGATCCTACAATGAGCAGTTCTTC.

The chain has TRBV5-5 and TRBJ2-2; 11 nucleotides agree with TRBD2. With V trimmed by 4 bases and J by 7 bases, 9 bases remained unmatched. The CDR3 has 16 residues. Per the germline V gene, CDR1 is SGHKS and CDR2 is YYEKEE (reference sequence). The CDR3 nucleotides read TGTGCCAGCAGCACCTTAGCGGGGGGGCAAATCGGGGAGCTGTTTTTT. Translating it yields CASSTLAGGQIGELFF.

The genes are TRBV3-1 (or the pseudogene TRBV3-2) and TRBJ2-5, with 8 bases matching TRBD2. The CDR3 has 19 amino acids. CDR1 is LGHDT, CDR2 YNNKEL, per germline (reference sequence). V lost 1 base, J lost 3 bases, and 16 bases stayed unmatched. DNA of the CDR3: TGTGCCAGCAGCCAAGCGGGACTAGGAAGAGGCGGGTCAAAAGAGACCCAGTACTTC. It is translated as CASSQAGLGRGGSKETQYF.

There are a few counts of this clone. The chain employs TRBV23-1 and TRBJ2-7; unclear D gene. TRBV23-1 is flagged as an ORF with uncertain function. The CDR3 extends over 14 amino acids. V dropped 6 bases and J dropped 3 bases, with 15 bases sitting between them. The CDR3 spells CASRPYPFYYEQYF. The CDR3, as DNA: TGCGCCAGCAGACCTTACCCTTTCTACTACGAGCAGTACTTC.

This rearrangement joins TRBV9 to TRBJ2-3, with D maybe TRBD1 (6 bases). The CDR3 extends over 15 amino acids. Trimming removed 1 base at V and 2 bases at J, with 11 bases between. CDR1 is SGDLS and CDR2 is YYNGEE in the germline V gene. The CDR3 here is CASSVTGQFTDTQYF. The CDR3 region has the DNA TGTGCCAGCAGCGTAACCGGACAGTTCACAGATACGCAGTATTTT.

V and J are TRBV5-6 and TRBJ2-5; 7 bases map to TRBD1. V lost 0 bases, J lost 2 bases, and 16 bases stayed unmatched. Germline CDR1 reads SGHDT; CDR2 reads YYEEEE. There are 19 residues in the CDR3. CDR3 bases: TGTGCCAGCAGCTTGGGTTTCGGGACAGATGGGGGTATACAAGAGACCCAGTACTTC. The encoded protein is CASSLGFGTDGGIQETQYF.

This sequence joins TRBV10-3 and TRBJ2-7; TRBD2 might be the D (6 bases). This CDR3 has 17 residues. Trimming removed 3 bases at V and 3 bases at J, with 21 bases between. Per the germline V gene, CDR1 is ENHRY and CDR2 is SYGVKD. CDR3 bases: TGTGCCATCAGTGACGGGCTGAACCGGGACTCGTTCTACGAGCAGTACTTC. Translation: CAISDGLNRDSFYEQYF.

V gene TRBV11-3 combines with J gene TRBJ1-1; TRBD1 matches 8 bases. The CDR3 consists of 15 residues. V trimming: 3 bases; J trimming: 6 bases; junction bases outside the gene matches: 9. Germline V gives CDR1 SGHNT, CDR2 YENEEA. CDR3 nucleotides: TGTGCCAGCAGCTTCTCCTGGACAGGGCAGGCTGAAGCTTTCTTT. Translated, it gives CASSFSWTGQAEAFF.

The chain combines TRBV15 with TRBJ1-2; TRBD1 agrees at 7 bases. The J segment lost 7 bases and the V segment lost 6 bases, leaving 11 bases of the junction unmatched. Germline V gives CDR1 LNHNV, CDR2 YYDKDF (reference sequence). CDR3 length: 14 amino acids. CDR3 in amino acids: CATRPTGDVGGYTF. CDR3 sequence (DNA): TGTGCCACCAGACCAACAGGGGACGTTGGTGGCTACACCTTC. The variable domain in full, with the rest retrieved from reference TRBV15 and TRBJ1-2, is DAMVIQNPRYQVTQFGKPVTLSCSQTLNHNVMYWYQQKSSQAPKLLFHYYDKDFNNEADTPDNFQSRRPNTSFCFLDIRSPGLGDTAMYLCATRPTGDVGGYTFGSGTRLTVV.

This clone was found once. The gene calls are TRBV9 and TRBJ2-1; D might be TRBD2 (5 bases). This CDR3 has 16 amino acids. V lost 4 bases and J 13 bases, leaving 27 bases between the germline ends. From germline, CDR1 is SGDLS and CDR2 YYNGEE. CDR3 loop: CASSTPLAGRPTGQFF. CDR3 DNA sequence: TGTGCCAGCAGCACCCCATTGGCGGGCCGTCCCACTGGACAGTTCTTC.

This chain uses TRBV14 with TRBJ2-3, with 11 bases aligning to TRBD1. Trimming at V came to 5 bases and at J to 5 bases, leaving 3 bases not matched to a gene. The CDR3 is 14 amino acids. CDR1 SGHDN and CDR2 FVKESK come from the germline V gene. CDR3 residues: CASSSGQGGDTQYF. CDR3 DNA sequence: TGTGCCAGCAGCTCGGGACAGGGGGGAGATACGCAGTATTTT.

The chain employs TRBV7-8 and TRBJ2-1; 11 bases are shared with TRBD2. The CDR3 spans 16 residues. V shed 5 bases, J shed 8 bases, and the junction held 11 bases outside the gene matches. The germline CDR1 and CDR2 sequences are SGHVS and FQNEAQ. CDR3 protein: CASSPYSGGAVYEQFF. CDR3 nucleotide sequence: TGTGCCAGCAGCCCCTATAGCGGGGGGGCTGTCTATGAGCAGTTCTTC.

V usage is TRBV4-2 and J usage is TRBJ1-4; D gene uncertain. The V end was cut by 0 bases, the J end by 5 bases, with 10 bases between. The CDR3 covers 15 residues. Per the germline V gene, CDR1 is LGHNA and CDR2 is YNFKEQ. CDR3 loop: CASSQDAEYNEKLFF. The CDR3 bases are TGTGCCAGCAGCCAAGACGCGGAATACAATGAAAAACTGTTTTTT.

V usage is TRBV28 and J usage is TRBJ1-2, with D possibly being TRBD1 (5 bases). The germline V and J ends were trimmed by 9 bases and 7 bases, with 18 bases remaining between them. Germline V lookup: CDR1 MDHEN, CDR2 SYDVKM. The CDR3 consists of 13 residues. The CDR3 DNA follows: TGTGCCAGTGGCTCCAGGGAGGGATCTGGCTACACCTTC. It is translated as CASGSREGSGYTF.

This rearrangement joins TRBV27 to TRBJ2-7, with TRBD2 matching 10 bases. The ends lost 4 bases at V and 0 bases at J; junction bases unmatched: 3. Germline V lookup: CDR1 MNHEY, CDR2 SMNVEV (reference sequence). This CDR3 region has 15 residues. CDR3 DNA: TGTGCCAGCAGTTCTTTAGCGGGGGGCTCCTACGAGCAGTACTTC. This encodes CASSSLAGGSYEQYF.

The gene calls are TRBV2 and TRBJ1-2; unclear D gene. The V end lost 4 bases, the J end lost 4 bases, and 13 bases lay between the germline ends. Germline values: CDR1 SNHLY, CDR2 FYNNEI. The CDR3 runs to 14 residues. The CDR3 loop reads CASSVSGTPYGYTF. The DNA for the CDR3 is TGTGCCAGCAGTGTATCGGGAACCCCCTATGGCTACACCTTC.

CDR3 sequence reads: CASSQDRVHTGELFF. The CDR3 DNA reads as TGTGCCAGCTCACAAGACAGGGTTCACACCGGGGAGCTGTTTTTT. The rearrangement uses TRBV18 and TRBJ2-2, with 7 bases identical to TRBD1. Per the germline V gene, CDR1 is KGHSH and CDR2 is LQKENI. With 4 bases clipped from V and 3 bases from J, the junction kept 5 bases outside the gene matches. This CDR3 comprises 15 residues.

This chain links TRBV30 with TRBJ1-5; no clear D gene. The CDR3 covers 14 residues. V was trimmed by 0 bases and J by 3 bases, leaving 9 bases between them. The V gene's germline CDR1 is GTSNPN and CDR2 SVGIG (reference sequence). Here the CDR3 DNA reads TGTGCCTGGAGTGTGGGCACCAACAATCAGCCCCAGCATTTT. Amino acid sequence: CAWSVGTNNQPQHF.

The rearrangement uses TRBV4-2 and TRBJ1-2; D might be TRBD1 (5 bases). The CDR3 runs to 15 residues. From germline, CDR1 is LGHNA and CDR2 YNFKEQ. V was shortened by 3 bases and J by 3 bases, with 14 bases between the two germline ends. CDR3 DNA sequence: TGTGCCAGCAGCCATCACAGGAGAGCCGACTATGGCTACACCTTC. Translated: CASSHHRRADYGYTF.

This sequence joins TRBV5-4 and TRBJ1-1; D not resolved. Trimming took off 0 bases at V and 0 bases at J, with 9 bases between the two ends. The CDR3 is 15 amino acids. Germline V gene sequence: CDR1 SGHNT, CDR2 YYREEE (reference sequence). The CDR3 nucleotides read TGTGCCAGCAGCTTGGCCGGAGAAATGAACACTGAAGCTTTCTTT. Protein sequence: CASSLAGEMNTEAFF.

The V call is TRBV4-2, the J call TRBJ1-5; TRBD1 is a possible D gene (5 bases). CDR3 length: 16 amino acids. Trimming shortened V by 0 bases and J by 6 bases, and 15 bases separated the two germline ends. Germline V gene data show CDR1 as LGHNA and CDR2 as YNFKEQ. CDR3 sequence: CASSQDRQTTGQPQHF. CDR3 nucleotide sequence: TGTGCCAGCAGCCAAGATAGACAGACCACCGGTCAGCCCCAGCATTTT.

The chain links TRBV6-1 to TRBJ1-3; TRBD1 aligns across 8 bases. The CDR3 length is 14 residues. The germline CDR1 and CDR2 sequences are MNHNS and SASEGT. The V gene end was trimmed by 2 bases and the J gene end by 8 bases; junction bases not matched to a gene: 5. The CDR3 DNA sequence: TGTGCCAGCAGTGAATCGGACAGGGCATACACCATATATTTT. Translating gives CASSESDRAYTIYF.

The chain employs TRBV6-6 and TRBJ2-4; the D gene is possibly TRBD1 (5 bases). Trimming took off 6 bases at V and 5 bases at J, with 11 bases between the two ends. Germline values: CDR1 MNHNY, CDR2 SVGAGI (reference sequence). CDR3 length: 13 residues. The CDR3 DNA sequence: TGTGCCAGCAGCCCCCGCAGGGAAAACATTCAGTACTTC. It is translated as CASSPRRENIQYF.

J is TRBJ2-3 and V is TRBV25-1; D is unclear. From germline, CDR1 is MGHDK and CDR2 SYGVNS. The CDR3 contains 13 residues. Deletions cut 4 bases from V and 1 base from J, with 6 bases between. CDR3 region: CASSATGTDTQYF. In DNA form, the CDR3 reads TGTGCCAGCAGTGCCACAGGCACAGATACGCAGTATTTT.